Shown below are 9 T cell receptor beta chains from a single sample sequenced in a study of cytomegalovirus exposure and HLA in healthy donors. The PCR used 60 Vbeta and 13 Jbeta primers. Profiled with immunoSEQ multiplex PCR; TCRdb holds only in-frame clones, not every one. This sample has 70,000 to 90,000 clones, with around 66% found just once. The sequenced material came from PBMCs. Every receptor here comes from a woman in her thirties or forties in good health and CMV-seropositive.

The chain recombines TRBV18 with TRBJ1-5, with a possible D match to TRBD1 (6 bases). V lost 3 bases, J lost 5 bases, and 8 bases lay in between. The CDR3 has 13 amino acids. Germline-derived CDR1 and CDR2 are KGHSH and LQKENI. The CDR3 is CASSPYRDQPQHF. In nucleotides, the CDR3 is TGTGCCAGCTCACCGTACAGGGATCAGCCCCAGCATTTT.

This clone occurred a few times. V and J are TRBV30 and TRBJ1-2; no firm D call. V lost 4 bases to trimming and J lost 10 bases, with 16 bases between them. Per germline, CDR1 GTSNPN and CDR2 SVGIG (reference sequence). The CDR3 runs to 12 residues. CDR3 residues: CAWTGGRVAYTF. Written as DNA, the CDR3 is TGTGCCTGGACGGGTGGGAGGGTTGCCTACACCTTC.

The rearrangement joins TRBV6-5 to TRBJ2-7; 8 bases match TRBD1. From germline, CDR1 is MNHEY and CDR2 SVGAGI. This CDR3 is 14 amino acids long. After removal of 5 bases from V and 3 bases from J, the junction contained 6 bases not matched to a gene. CDR3 residues: CASSPLGQGYEQYF. Written as DNA, the CDR3 is TGTGCCAGCAGTCCCCTAGGACAGGGCTACGAGCAGTACTTC.

V usage is TRBV5-8 and J usage is TRBJ2-5, with D possibly being TRBD1 (6 bases). The CDR3 is 16 residues long. Trimming cost V 4 bases and J 5 bases, with 21 bases left between them. Per germline, CDR1 SGHTS and CDR2 YDEGEE. The CDR3 is CASSGTTGQGWETQYF. CDR3 nucleotides: TGTGCCAGCAGCGGAACTACGGGGCAGGGGTGGGAGACCCAGTACTTC.

This clone came up a few times. The chain recombines TRBV21-1 with TRBJ2-3; the table's D call of TRBD1 was not tested on the DNA. TRBV21-1 is a listed pseudogene. There are 14 residues in the CDR3. In DNA, the CDR3 is TGTGCCAGCAGCAAGGGACAGTCCACAGATACGCAGTATTTT. It is translated as CASSKGQSTDTQYF.

The V call is TRBV10-3, the J call TRBJ2-3; possible D gene TRBD2, 6 bases. The CDR3 runs to 14 residues. V dropped 6 bases and J dropped 2 bases, with 12 bases sitting between them. CDR1 is ENHRY, CDR2 SYGVKD, per germline. The CDR3 nucleotides read TGTGCCATCAGCGCTGCGGGGTTCACAGATACGCAGTATTTT. Translation: CAISAAGFTDTQYF.

J is TRBJ1-2 and V is TRBV27, with TRBD1 matching over 11 bases. Germline CDR1 is MNHEY and CDR2 is SMNVEV (reference sequence). Trimming took 5 bases from V and 8 from J; bases not matched to a gene: 4. The CDR3 is 13 amino acids. This chain's CDR3 is CASSIRTGGGYTF. The CDR3 DNA reads TGTGCCAGCAGTATCCGGACAGGGGGCGGCTACACCTTC.

The J gene is TRBJ2-1, the V gene TRBV9; 7 bases are a match to TRBD2. This CDR3 comprises 17 residues. V was pared by 0 bases and J by 6 bases, with 12 bases of the junction left unmatched. Germline CDR1 and CDR2: SGDLS and YYNGEE. Here the CDR3 reads CASSVEGSAGEFNEQFF. CDR3 nucleotides: TGTGCCAGCAGCGTAGAAGGTAGCGCGGGGGAGTTCAATGAGCAGTTCTTC.

J is TRBJ1-1 and V is TRBV5-4, with D uncertain. Trimming cost V 0 bases and J 1 base, with 4 bases left between them. The CDR3 totals 13 residues. Germline CDR1 SGHNT, CDR2 YYREEE (reference sequence). In DNA, the CDR3 is TGTGCCAGCAGCTTGGGGGCGAACACTGAAGCTTTCTTT. As protein: CASSLGANTEAFF.